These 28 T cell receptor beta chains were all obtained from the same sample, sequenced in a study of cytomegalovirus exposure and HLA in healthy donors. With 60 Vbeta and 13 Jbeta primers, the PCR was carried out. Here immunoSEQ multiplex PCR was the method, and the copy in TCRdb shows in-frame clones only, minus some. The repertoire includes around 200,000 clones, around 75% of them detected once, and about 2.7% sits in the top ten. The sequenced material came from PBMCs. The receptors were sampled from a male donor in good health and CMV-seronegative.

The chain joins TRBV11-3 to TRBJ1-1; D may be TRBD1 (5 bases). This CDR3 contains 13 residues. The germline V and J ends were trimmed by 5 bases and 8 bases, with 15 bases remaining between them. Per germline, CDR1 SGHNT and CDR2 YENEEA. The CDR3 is CASSDRGEGEAFF. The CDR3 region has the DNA TGTGCCAGCAGCGATCGGGGGGAGGGGGAAGCTTTCTTT. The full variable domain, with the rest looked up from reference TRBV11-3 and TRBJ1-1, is EAGVVQSPRYKIIEKKQPVAFWCNPISGHNTLYWYLQNLGQGPELLIRYENEEAVDDSQLPKDRFSAERLKGVDSTLKIQPAELGDSAVYLCASSDRGEGEAFFGQGTRLTVV.

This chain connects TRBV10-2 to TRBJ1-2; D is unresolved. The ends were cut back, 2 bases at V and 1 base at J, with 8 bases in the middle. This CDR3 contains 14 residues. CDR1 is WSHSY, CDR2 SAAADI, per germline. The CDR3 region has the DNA TGCGCCAGCAGTGAGAACGGGATTAACTATGGCTACACCTTC. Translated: CASSENGINYGYTF.

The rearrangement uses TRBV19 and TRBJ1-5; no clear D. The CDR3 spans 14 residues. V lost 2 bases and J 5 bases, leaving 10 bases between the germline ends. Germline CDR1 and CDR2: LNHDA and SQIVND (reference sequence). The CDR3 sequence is CASSISGKDQPQHF. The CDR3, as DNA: TGTGCCAGTAGTATATCGGGGAAGGATCAGCCCCAGCATTTT.

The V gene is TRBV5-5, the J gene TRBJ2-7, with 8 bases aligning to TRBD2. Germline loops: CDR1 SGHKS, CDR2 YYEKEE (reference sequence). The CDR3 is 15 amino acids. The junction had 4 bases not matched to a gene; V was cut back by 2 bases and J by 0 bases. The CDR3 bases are TGTGCCAGCAGCTTCACAGCGGGAGTCTCCTACGAGCAGTACTTC. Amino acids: CASSFTAGVSYEQYF.

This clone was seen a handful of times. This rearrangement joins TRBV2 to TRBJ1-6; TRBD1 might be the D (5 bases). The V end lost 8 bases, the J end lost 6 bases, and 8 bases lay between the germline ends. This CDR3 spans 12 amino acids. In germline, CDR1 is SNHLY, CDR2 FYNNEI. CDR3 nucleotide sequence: TGTGCCAGCGGGGCTTCTAATTCACCCCTCCACTTT. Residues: CASGASNSPLHF.

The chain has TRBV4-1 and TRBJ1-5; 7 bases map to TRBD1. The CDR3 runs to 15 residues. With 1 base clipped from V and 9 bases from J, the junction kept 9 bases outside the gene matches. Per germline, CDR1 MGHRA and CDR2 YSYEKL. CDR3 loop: CASSQAQGVYRPQHF. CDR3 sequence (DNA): TGCGCCAGCAGCCAAGCGCAGGGGGTCTATCGGCCCCAGCATTTT.

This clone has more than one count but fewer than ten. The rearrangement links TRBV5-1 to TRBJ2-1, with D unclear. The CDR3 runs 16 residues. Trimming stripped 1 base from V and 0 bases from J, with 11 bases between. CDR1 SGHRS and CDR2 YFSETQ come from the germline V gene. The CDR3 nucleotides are TGCGCCAGCAGCTTGATAAGGCGGAGCTCCTACAATGAGCAGTTCTTC. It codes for CASSLIRRSSYNEQFF.

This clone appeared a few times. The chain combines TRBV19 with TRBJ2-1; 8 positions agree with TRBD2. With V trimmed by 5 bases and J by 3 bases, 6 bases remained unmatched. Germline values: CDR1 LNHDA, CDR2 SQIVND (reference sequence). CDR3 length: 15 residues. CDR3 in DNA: TGTGCCAGTAGTTCGAGCGGGAGAGACTACAATGAGCAGTTCTTC. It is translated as CASSSSGRDYNEQFF.

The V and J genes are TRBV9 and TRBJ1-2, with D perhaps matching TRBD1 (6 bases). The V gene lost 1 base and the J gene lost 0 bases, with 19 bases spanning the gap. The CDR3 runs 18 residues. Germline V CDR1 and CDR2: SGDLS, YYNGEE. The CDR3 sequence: CASSVSSGDRGANYGYTF. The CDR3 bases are TGTGCCAGCAGCGTATCCTCAGGGGATCGAGGAGCTAACTATGGCTACACCTTC.

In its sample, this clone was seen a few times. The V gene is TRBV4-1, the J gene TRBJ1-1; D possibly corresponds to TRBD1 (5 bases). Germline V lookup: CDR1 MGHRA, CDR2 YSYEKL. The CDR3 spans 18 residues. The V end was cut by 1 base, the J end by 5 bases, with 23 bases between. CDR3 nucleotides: TGCGCCAGCAGCCAAGTAAGGCGGTCGGCAGGGTATTATACTGAAGCTTTCTTT. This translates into CASSQVRRSAGYYTEAFF.

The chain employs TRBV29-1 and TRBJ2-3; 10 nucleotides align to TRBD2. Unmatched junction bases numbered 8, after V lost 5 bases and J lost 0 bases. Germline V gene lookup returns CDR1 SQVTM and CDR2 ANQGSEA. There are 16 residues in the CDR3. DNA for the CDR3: TGCAGCGTTCCCCCTGGACTAGCGGTGAGCACAGATACGCAGTATTTT. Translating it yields CSVPPGLAVSTDTQYF.

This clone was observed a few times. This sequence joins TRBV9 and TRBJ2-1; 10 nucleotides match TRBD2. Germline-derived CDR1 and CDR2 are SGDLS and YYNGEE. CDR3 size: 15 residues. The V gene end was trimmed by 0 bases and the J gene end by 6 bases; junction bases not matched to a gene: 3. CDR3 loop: CASSVASGSGNEQFF. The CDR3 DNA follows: TGTGCCAGCAGCGTAGCTAGCGGGAGTGGCAATGAGCAGTTCTTC.

The CDR3 DNA sequence: TGTGCCAGCACGGACAGGGGTATGGGCTACACCTTC. It encodes CASTDRGMGYTF. The chain joins TRBV13 to TRBJ1-2; 9 bases align to TRBD1. The CDR3 sequence is 12 residues long. Trimming cost V 7 bases and J 8 bases; bases outside gene matches: 5. Germline V gene data show CDR1 as PRHDT and CDR2 as FYEKMQ (reference sequence).

The CDR3 nucleotides are TGTGCCAGCAGTTACCGACCAGGGGATAGCAATCAGCCCCAGCATTTT. As protein: CASSYRPGDSNQPQHF. The genes are TRBV6-6 and TRBJ1-5; the D gene is possibly TRBD1 (6 bases). CDR1 is MNHNY and CDR2 is SVGAGI in the germline V gene (reference sequence). The V end was cut by 2 bases, the J end by 0 bases, with 11 bases between. The CDR3 is 16 amino acids.

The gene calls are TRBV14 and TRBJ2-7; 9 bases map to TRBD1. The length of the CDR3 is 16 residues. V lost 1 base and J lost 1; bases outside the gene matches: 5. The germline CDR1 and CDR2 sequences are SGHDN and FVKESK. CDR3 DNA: TGTGCCAGCAGCCAAGGTGGGGGGACAGGGTCCTACGAGCAGTACTTC. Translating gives CASSQGGGTGSYEQYF. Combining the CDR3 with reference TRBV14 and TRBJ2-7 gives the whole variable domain EAGVTQFPSHSVIEKGQTVTLRCDPISGHDNLYWYRRVMGKEIKFLLHFVKESKQDESGMPNNRFLAERTGGTYSTLKVQPAELEDSGVYFCASSQGGGTGSYEQYFGPGTRLTVT.

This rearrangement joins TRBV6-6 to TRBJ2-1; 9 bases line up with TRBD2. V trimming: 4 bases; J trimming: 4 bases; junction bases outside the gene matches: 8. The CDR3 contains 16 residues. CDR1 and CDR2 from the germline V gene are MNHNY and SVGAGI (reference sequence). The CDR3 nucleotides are TGTGCCAGCAGTTCCCATCGCGGGGGGGCTTACAATGAGCAGTTCTTC. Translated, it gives CASSSHRGGAYNEQFF.

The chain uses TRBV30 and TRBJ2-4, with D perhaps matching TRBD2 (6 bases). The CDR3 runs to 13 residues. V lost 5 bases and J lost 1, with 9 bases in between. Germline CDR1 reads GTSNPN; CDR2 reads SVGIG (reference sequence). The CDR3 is CAWAAGAKNIQYF. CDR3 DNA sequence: TGTGCCTGGGCCGCGGGGGCCAAAAACATTCAGTACTTC.

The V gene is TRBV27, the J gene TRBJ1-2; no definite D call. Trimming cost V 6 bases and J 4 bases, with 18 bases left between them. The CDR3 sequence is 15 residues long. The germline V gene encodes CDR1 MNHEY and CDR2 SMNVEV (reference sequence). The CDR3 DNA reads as TGTGCCAGCAGCCCCGGACTGGGATTCTCCTATGGCTACACCTTC. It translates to CASSPGLGFSYGYTF.

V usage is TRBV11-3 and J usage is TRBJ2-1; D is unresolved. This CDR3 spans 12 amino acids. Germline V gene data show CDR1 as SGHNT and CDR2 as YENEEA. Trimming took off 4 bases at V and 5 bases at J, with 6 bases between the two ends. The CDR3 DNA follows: TGTGCCAGCAGCTCACTAAACAATGAGCAGTTCTTC. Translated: CASSSLNNEQFF.

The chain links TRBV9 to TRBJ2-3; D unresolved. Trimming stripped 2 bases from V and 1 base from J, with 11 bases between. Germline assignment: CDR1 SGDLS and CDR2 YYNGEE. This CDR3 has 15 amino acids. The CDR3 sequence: CASSVANSGTDTQYF. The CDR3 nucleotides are TGTGCCAGCAGCGTTGCAAATTCGGGCACAGATACGCAGTATTTT.

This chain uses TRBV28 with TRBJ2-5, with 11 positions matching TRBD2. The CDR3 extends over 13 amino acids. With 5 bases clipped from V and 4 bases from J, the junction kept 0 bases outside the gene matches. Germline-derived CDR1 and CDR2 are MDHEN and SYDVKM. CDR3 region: CASSLAGGETQYF. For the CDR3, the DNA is TGTGCCAGCAGTCTAGCGGGAGGAGAGACCCAGTACTTC.

The CDR3: CASSYQEDYTF. The CDR3 DNA is TGTGCCAGCAGTTACCAGGAGGACTACACCTTC. The rearrangement links TRBV6-5 to TRBJ1-2; D is undetermined. The CDR3 loop spans 11 amino acids. The germline V gene encodes CDR1 MNHEY and CDR2 SVGAGI. Trimming took off 2 bases at V and 10 bases at J, with 8 bases between the two ends.

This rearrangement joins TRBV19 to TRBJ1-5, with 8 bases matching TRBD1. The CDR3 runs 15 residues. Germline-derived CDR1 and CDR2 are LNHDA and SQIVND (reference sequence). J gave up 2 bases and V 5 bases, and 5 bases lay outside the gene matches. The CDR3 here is CASSSDRVGNQPQHF. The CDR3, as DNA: TGTGCCAGTAGTTCGGACAGGGTAGGCAATCAGCCCCAGCATTTT.

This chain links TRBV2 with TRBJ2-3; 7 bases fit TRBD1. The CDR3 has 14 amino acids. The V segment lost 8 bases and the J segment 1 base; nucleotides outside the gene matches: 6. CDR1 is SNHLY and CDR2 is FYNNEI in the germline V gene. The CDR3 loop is CASQYGTGTDTQYF. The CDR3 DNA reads TGTGCCAGCCAATACGGGACAGGCACAGATACGCAGTATTTT.

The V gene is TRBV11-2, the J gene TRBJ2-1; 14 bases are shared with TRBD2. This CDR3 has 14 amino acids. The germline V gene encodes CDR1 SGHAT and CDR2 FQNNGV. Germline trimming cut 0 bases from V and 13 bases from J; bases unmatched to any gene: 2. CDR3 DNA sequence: TGTGCCAGCAGCTTAGATGGGACTAGCGGGAGTCAGTTCTTC. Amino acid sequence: CASSLDGTSGSQFF. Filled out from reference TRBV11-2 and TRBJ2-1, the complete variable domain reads EAGVAQSPRYKIIEKRQSVAFWCNPISGHATLYWYQQILGQGPKLLIQFQNNGVVDDSQLPKDRFSAERLKGVDSTLKIQPAKLEDSAVYLCASSLDGTSGSQFFGPGTRLTVL.

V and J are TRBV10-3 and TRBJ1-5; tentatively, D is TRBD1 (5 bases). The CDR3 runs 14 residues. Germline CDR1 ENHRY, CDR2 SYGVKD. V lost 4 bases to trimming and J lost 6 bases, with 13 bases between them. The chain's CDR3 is CAISGGDPSQPQHF. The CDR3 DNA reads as TGTGCCATCAGTGGGGGGGACCCGAGTCAGCCCCAGCATTTT.

The CDR3: CASWASGLRNTEAFF. CDR3 nucleotide sequence: TGTGCCAGCTGGGCCTCCGGCTTAAGGAACACTGAAGCTTTCTTT. The rearrangement uses TRBV6-5 and TRBJ1-1; D unclear. Germline CDR1 and CDR2: MNHEY and SVGAGI. CDR3 length: 15 residues. V shed 8 bases and J shed 1 base, with 17 bases lying between them.

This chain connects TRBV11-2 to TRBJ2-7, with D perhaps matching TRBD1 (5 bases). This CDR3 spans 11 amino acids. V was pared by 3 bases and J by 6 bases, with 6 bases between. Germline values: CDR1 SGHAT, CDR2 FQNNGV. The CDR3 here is CASSFRAEQYF. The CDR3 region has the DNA TGTGCCAGCAGCTTCAGGGCCGAGCAGTACTTC.